The text below deals with one TCR beta chain. Its antigen is unknown. From the 5' RACE reads, TCRdb called clonotypes with MiXCR, one entry per CDR3 protein. The sample shows hundreds of thousands of distinct CDR3 sequences, around 21% of them seen only once. The data were taken from a study of T-cell memory formation after mild COVID-19. General study findings and limits: The pre-infection memory compartment contained some responding clones, suggesting cross-reactive memory joined. CD4+ contracting clones were found mainly in CM and EM, and CD8+ ones in EMRA.

V shed 4 bases and J 3 bases; nucleotides not matched to a gene: 7. This CDR3 is 16 amino acids long. Germline-derived CDR1 and CDR2 are SGHAT and FQNNGV. The sample comprised PBMCs or a T cell subset sorted from them (not recorded which). The J gene is TRBJ1-2, the V gene TRBV11-2, with 11 bases matching TRBD1. The sequence was obtained from an adult woman who had mild COVID-19 (a few samples of this study predate the infection). Cell type and time point are not known. The CDR3 region is CASSSRTGGVDYGYTF. DNA for the CDR3: TGTGCCAGCAGCTCGCGGACAGGGGGCGTTGACTATGGCTACACCTTC. Full variable domain (outside the CDR3, taken from reference TRBV11-2 and TRBJ1-2): EAGVAQSPRYKIIEKRQSVAFWCNPISGHATLYWYQQILGQGPKLLIQFQNNGVVDDSQLPKDRFSAERLKGVDSTLKIQPAKLEDSAVYLCASSSRTGGVDYGYTFGSGTRLTVV.